This section outlines one TCR beta chain sequence together with its context. The sample is drawn from a study of blood T cell repertoires in COVID-19. Profiled with immunoSEQ multiplex PCR; TCRdb holds only in-frame clones, not every one. Of about 300,000 clones listed, more than 75% were seen once; the top ten hold under 11%. After removal of 3 bases from V and 6 bases from J, the junction contained 2 bases not matched to a gene. CDR1 and CDR2 (germline): SEHNR, FQNEAQ (reference sequence). The CDR3 totals 14 residues. The sequencing sample was made of PBMCs or T cells enriched from blood (not recorded which). The origin of this receptor is a woman aged 18-29 years who had recovered from COVID-19. The gene calls are TRBV7-9 and TRBJ1-2; 12 bases are shared with TRBD1. CDR3 region: CASSLGQGADGYTF. CDR3 in DNA: TGTGCCAGCAGCTTGGGACAGGGGGCGGATGGCTACACCTTC.